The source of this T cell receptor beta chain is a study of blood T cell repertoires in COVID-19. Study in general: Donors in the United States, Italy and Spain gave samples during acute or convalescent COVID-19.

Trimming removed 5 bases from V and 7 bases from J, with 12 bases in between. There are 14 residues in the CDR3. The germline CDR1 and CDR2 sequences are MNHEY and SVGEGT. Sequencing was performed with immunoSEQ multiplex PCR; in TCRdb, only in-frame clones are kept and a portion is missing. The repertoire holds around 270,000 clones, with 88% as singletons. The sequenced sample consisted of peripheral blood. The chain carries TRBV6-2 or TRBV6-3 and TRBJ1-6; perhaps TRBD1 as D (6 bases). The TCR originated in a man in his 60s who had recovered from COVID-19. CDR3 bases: TGTGCCAGCAGTCGTAACAGGGAGAATTCACCCCTCCACTTT. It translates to CASSRNRENSPLHF.